The entry that follows covers one T cell receptor beta chain sequence. Its target is unknown. These data originate in a study of molecular identifiers for immune sequencing clone quantification. Per the germline V gene, CDR1 is SQVTM and CDR2 is ANQGSEA. V was shortened by 5 bases and J by 4 bases, with 17 bases between the two germline ends. The CDR3 runs 14 residues. TCRdb re-called the PCR reads with MiXCR, one entry per CDR3 protein. The sample carries approximately 680,000 distinct CDR3 sequences, less than 30% recorded once. Naive CD8 T cells, phenotype CD8+CD4-CCR7+CD45RA+, were sorted. Points from the study as a whole: Beyond 20 RNA copies, clones held over 98% of effector molecules, compared with under 1% in naive cells.

The clonotype originates from a human donor in good health. Some libraries in this study had Jurkat cell RNA spiked in. The chain uses TRBV29-1 and TRBJ1-2; no clear D gene. Sequenced material: naive CD8+ T cells from blood, with Jurkat cell RNA spiked in. Subset noted: FACS-sorted CD8+CD4-CCR7+CD45RA+ naive T cells. The CDR3 DNA follows: TGCAGCGTTCAGAGTCTTGTCGGTGGCTATGGCTACACCTTC. As protein: CSVQSLVGGYGYTF.